These T cell receptor beta chains were read from a single sample in a study of blood T cell repertoires in COVID-19. Assay used: immunoSEQ multiplex PCR; TCRdb lists only in-frame clones, some missing. The table has some 250,000 clones, roughly 89% seen once. The specimen was peripheral blood. Source of these receptors: a young man who had recovered from COVID-19. CDR3s include the opening cysteine and the closing phenylalanine or tryptophan. Each record gives: J gene, D gene, clone size, V gene, CDR3 protein, CDR3 DNA. D genes are given only for firm matches. Where a row states a size, it is once, few, many or the class of an expanded clone; other rows omit it.

j_gene: TRBJ2-7; d_gene: TRBD1; abundance: .; v_gene: TRBV6-5; CDR3aa: CASLGTGNYEQYF; CDR3nt: TGTGCCAGCCTCGGGACAGGTAACTACGAGCAGTACTTC
j_gene: TRBJ1-5; d_gene: TRBD1; abundance: .; v_gene: TRBV30; CDR3aa: CACSTGGAFNQPQHF; CDR3nt: TGTGCCTGTTCGACAGGGGGCGCTTTCAATCAGCCCCAGCATTTT
j_gene: TRBJ1-2; d_gene: .; abundance: .; v_gene: TRBV19; CDR3aa: CASSARDYGYTF; CDR3nt: TGTGCCAGTAGTGCCCGGGACTATGGCTACACCTTC
j_gene: TRBJ1-2; d_gene: .; abundance: .; v_gene: TRBV10-2; CDR3aa: CASSGVGGPGYTF; CDR3nt: TGCGCCAGCAGTGGAGTGGGAGGGCCTGGCTACACCTTC
j_gene: TRBJ2-7; d_gene: .; abundance: .; v_gene: TRBV5-1; CDR3aa: CASSLDSRGFEQYF; CDR3nt: TGCGCCAGCAGCTTGGATAGCCGTGGGTTCGAGCAGTACTTC
j_gene: TRBJ1-1; d_gene: .; abundance: .; v_gene: TRBV11-2; CDR3aa: CASSLDRASGEAFF; CDR3nt: TGTGCCAGCAGCTTGGACCGGGCCAGCGGTGAAGCTTTCTTT
j_gene: TRBJ2-1; d_gene: TRBD2; abundance: few; v_gene: TRBV5-1; CDR3aa: CASSLSLATSGVGEQFF; CDR3nt: TGCGCCAGCAGCTTGTCCTTGGCGACTAGCGGAGTCGGTGAGCAGTTCTTC
j_gene: TRBJ2-7; d_gene: TRBD1; abundance: .; v_gene: TRBV30; CDR3aa: CAWSVGQAFYEQYF; CDR3nt: TGTGCCTGGAGTGTCGGACAGGCGTTCTACGAGCAGTACTTC
j_gene: TRBJ2-5; d_gene: TRBD1; abundance: .; v_gene: TRBV6-6; CDR3aa: CASSQGASAETQYF; CDR3nt: TGTGCCAGCAGTCAGGGGGCTAGCGCAGAGACCCAGTACTTC
j_gene: TRBJ1-2; d_gene: .; abundance: .; v_gene: TRBV6-1; CDR3aa: CASSESVTYGYTF; CDR3nt: TGTGCCAGCAGTGAATCAGTCACCTATGGCTACACCTTC
j_gene: TRBJ2-7; d_gene: .; abundance: .; v_gene: TRBV5-4; CDR3aa: CASSMPVVDEQYF; CDR3nt: TGTGCCAGCAGCATGCCGGTCGTTGACGAGCAGTACTTC
j_gene: TRBJ1-1; d_gene: .; abundance: .; v_gene: TRBV5-1; CDR3aa: CASSLEQITEAFF; CDR3nt: TGCGCCAGCAGCTTGGAACAGATCACTGAAGCTTTCTTT
j_gene: TRBJ2-5; d_gene: .; abundance: .; v_gene: TRBV10-1; CDR3aa: CASSESGEVATQYF; CDR3nt: TGCGCCAGCAGTGAGTCAGGGGAGGTTGCGACCCAGTACTTC
j_gene: TRBJ2-3; d_gene: TRBD2; abundance: .; v_gene: TRBV10-1; CDR3aa: CASSESLAGYTDTQYF; CDR3nt: TGCGCCAGCAGTGAGTCGCTAGCGGGGTACACAGATACGCAGTATTTT
j_gene: TRBJ2-7; d_gene: TRBD1; abundance: .; v_gene: TRBV10-3; CDR3aa: CAIRTQGSPTYEQYF; CDR3nt: TGTGCCATCAGGACACAGGGGTCCCCTACCTACGAGCAGTACTTC
j_gene: TRBJ2-3; d_gene: TRBD2; abundance: .; v_gene: TRBV3-1/TRBV3-2; CDR3aa: CASSYPSGGTFTDTQYF; CDR3nt: TGTGCCAGCAGCTACCCTAGCGGGGGCACTTTCACAGATACGCAGTATTTT
j_gene: TRBJ1-5; d_gene: TRBD1; abundance: .; v_gene: TRBV11-2; CDR3aa: CASSWGTGSGNQPQHF; CDR3nt: TGTGCCAGCAGCTGGGGGACAGGGAGTGGCAACCAGCCCCAGCATTTT
j_gene: TRBJ2-5; d_gene: .; abundance: .; v_gene: TRBV28; CDR3aa: CASSPSLVVTQYF; CDR3nt: TGTGCCAGCAGTCCCTCGCTAGTAGTGACCCAGTACTTC
j_gene: TRBJ2-7; d_gene: TRBD1; abundance: .; v_gene: TRBV6-5; CDR3aa: CASSRQGEIYEQYF; CDR3nt: TGTGCCAGCAGTCGACAGGGAGAGATCTACGAGCAGTACTTC
j_gene: TRBJ2-3; d_gene: TRBD1; abundance: once; v_gene: TRBV9; CDR3aa: CASSVLQGADTQYF; CDR3nt: TGTGCCAGCAGCGTATTACAGGGGGCAGATACGCAGTATTTT
j_gene: TRBJ2-7; d_gene: TRBD1; abundance: once; v_gene: TRBV19; CDR3aa: CASSIRQGGSYEQYF; CDR3nt: TGTGCCAGTAGTATTCGACAGGGTGGATCCTACGAGCAGTACTTC
j_gene: TRBJ1-5; d_gene: TRBD1; abundance: .; v_gene: TRBV6-2/TRBV6-3; CDR3aa: CASSSTTGSLYSNQPQHF; CDR3nt: TGTGCCAGCAGTTCGACGACAGGGAGCCTATATAGCAATCAGCCCCAGCATTTT
j_gene: TRBJ1-2; d_gene: TRBD1; abundance: .; v_gene: TRBV18; CDR3aa: CASSPRWQGEDGYTF; CDR3nt: TGTGCCAGCTCACCAAGGTGGCAGGGGGAGGATGGCTACACCTTC
j_gene: TRBJ2-1; d_gene: .; abundance: .; v_gene: TRBV6-1; CDR3aa: CASSEVGRVYNEQFF; CDR3nt: TGTGCCAGCAGTGAAGTCGGCAGGGTGTACAATGAGCAGTTCTTC
j_gene: TRBJ2-1; d_gene: .; abundance: .; v_gene: TRBV4-3; CDR3aa: CASSQDRGYNEQFF; CDR3nt: TGCGCCAGCAGCCAAGACAGGGGCTACAATGAGCAGTTCTTC
j_gene: TRBJ2-1; d_gene: TRBD2; abundance: once; v_gene: TRBV10-1; CDR3aa: CASSEAAGASYNEQFF; CDR3nt: TGCGCCAGCAGTGAGGCAGCGGGGGCCTCCTACAATGAGCAGTTCTTC
j_gene: TRBJ1-1; d_gene: .; abundance: once; v_gene: TRBV19; CDR3aa: CASSFGIPNTEAFF; CDR3nt: TGTGCCAGTAGTTTCGGTATACCGAACACTGAAGCTTTCTTT
j_gene: TRBJ2-2; d_gene: .; abundance: .; v_gene: TRBV6-5; CDR3aa: CASRRDFNTGELFF; CDR3nt: TGTGCCAGCAGGCGGGACTTCAACACCGGGGAGCTGTTTTTT
j_gene: TRBJ1-1; d_gene: .; abundance: .; v_gene: TRBV19; CDR3aa: CASSPLGGTEAFF; CDR3nt: TGTGCCAGTAGTCCCCTGGGGGGCACTGAAGCTTTCTTT